Presented here are 27 T cell receptor beta chains from one specimen sequenced in a study of blood T cell repertoires in COVID-19. TCRdb keeps only in-frame clones here, not all; method: immunoSEQ multiplex PCR. The sample has approximately 94,000 clones; about 90% are singletons. Sequenced material: peripheral blood. These receptors all stem from a young man in a cohort sampled during active COVID-19.

V and J are TRBV28 and TRBJ2-2; D perhaps matches TRBD2 (6 bases). This CDR3 is built from 16 residues. Germline V CDR1 and CDR2: MDHEN, SYDVKM. V lost 1 base, J lost 0 bases, and 9 bases lay in between. CDR3 nucleotide sequence: TGTGCCAGCAGTTTATCGGGAGACACGAACACCGGGGAGCTGTTTTTT. Protein product: CASSLSGDTNTGELFF.

This clone has a single count. The genes are TRBV6-5 and TRBJ2-1, with a tentative D call TRBD1 (5 bases). The CDR3 has 14 amino acids. Per germline, CDR1 MNHEY and CDR2 SVGAGI. Trimming cost V 8 bases and J 8 bases, with 19 bases left between them. Here the CDR3 DNA reads TGTGCCAGCGCGAAGGGGTATTCCGACGATGAGCAGTTCTTC. It specifies CASAKGYSDDEQFF.

The chain has TRBV30 and TRBJ1-2, with D possibly TRBD1 on 6 matching bases. Trimming removed 0 bases at V and 7 bases at J, with 18 bases between. This CDR3 is 15 amino acids long. CDR1 GTSNPN and CDR2 SVGIG come from the germline V gene (reference sequence). In DNA form, the CDR3 reads TGTGCCTGGAGTGTTGTCCGGGGGGGCAGGAGTGGCTACACCTTC. Translated: CAWSVVRGGRSGYTF.

This rearrangement joins TRBV4-2 to TRBJ2-3; D not resolved. CDR3 length equals 13 residues. The germline CDR1 and CDR2 sequences are LGHNA and YNFKEQ. V shed 0 bases and J shed 8 bases, with 9 bases lying between them. CDR3 DNA: TGTGCCAGCAGCCAAGACGGTGGGCCTACGCAGTATTTT. Encoded protein: CASSQDGGPTQYF.

The rearrangement joins TRBV11-2 to TRBJ1-5; D remains unclear. V was trimmed by 1 base and J by 2 bases, leaving 6 bases between them. Per germline, CDR1 SGHAT and CDR2 FQNNGV. This CDR3 is built from 14 residues. CDR3 sequence: CASSLGAGNQPQHF. The CDR3 DNA sequence: TGTGCCAGCAGCTTAGGGGCAGGCAATCAGCCCCAGCATTTT.

The rearrangement joins TRBV7-2 to TRBJ1-1, with a weak D call TRBD1 (6 bases). V lost 2 bases, J lost 8 bases, and 12 bases lay in between. This CDR3 has 13 residues. Per germline, CDR1 SGHTA and CDR2 FQGNSA. DNA of the CDR3: TGTGCCAGCAGCTTATATACAGGGCCAGAAGCTTTCTTT. Translation gives CASSLYTGPEAFF.

The rearrangement links TRBV19 to TRBJ1-6; 9 bases match TRBD1. CDR1 is LNHDA, CDR2 SQIVND, per germline (reference sequence). The CDR3 totals 15 residues. V shed 1 base and J 11 bases; nucleotides not matched to a gene: 6. CDR3 region: CASSIGDRDAPPLHF. The CDR3 DNA reads as TGTGCCAGTAGTATAGGGGACAGGGATGCGCCACCCCTCCACTTT.

The J gene is TRBJ2-7, the V gene TRBV18; maybe TRBD1 (6 bases). The CDR3 totals 14 residues. Trimming stripped 5 bases from V and 3 bases from J, with 14 bases between. CDR1 is KGHSH and CDR2 is LQKENI in the germline V gene. CDR3 amino acids: CASSVLDRDYEQYF. CDR3 in DNA: TGTGCCAGCTCAGTCCTGGACAGAGACTACGAGCAGTACTTC.

Only one count was recorded for this clone. V and J are TRBV12-3 or TRBV12-4 and TRBJ1-5; D uncertain. The CDR3 loop spans 12 amino acids. The germline V and J ends were trimmed by 3 bases and 7 bases, with 7 bases remaining between them. The CDR3 here is CASSFQKQPQHF. CDR3 in DNA: TGTGCCAGCAGTTTTCAGAAACAGCCCCAGCATTTT.

V usage is TRBV3-1 (or the pseudogene TRBV3-2) and J usage is TRBJ1-1; possibly TRBD1 for D (5 bases). V shed 0 bases and J shed 2 bases, with 13 bases lying between them. The CDR3 covers 16 residues. From germline, CDR1 is LGHDT and CDR2 YNNKEL (reference sequence). CDR3 loop: CASSQDEGELNTEAFF. The CDR3 coding sequence is TGTGCCAGCAGCCAAGATGAAGGGGAACTAAACACTGAAGCTTTCTTT.

The rearrangement joins TRBV7-2 to TRBJ1-3; 7 bases align to TRBD1. The length of the CDR3 is 16 residues. The germline V gene encodes CDR1 SGHTA and CDR2 FQGNSA. Trimming removed 3 bases from V and 0 bases from J; junction bases left unmatched: 5. The CDR3 is CASSFMQGGSGNTIYF. The CDR3, as DNA: TGTGCCAGCAGCTTTATGCAGGGGGGCTCTGGAAACACCATATATTTT.

The chain recombines TRBV5-1 with TRBJ1-5; the D gene is possibly TRBD1 (6 bases). The CDR3 sequence is 15 residues long. The germline CDR1 and CDR2 sequences are SGHRS and YFSETQ. The V and J ends lost 0 bases and 2 bases respectively, with 9 bases between them. The CDR3 DNA follows: TGCGCCAGCAGCTTGGAGGACAGCCGCAATCAGCCCCAGCATTTT. Encoded protein: CASSLEDSRNQPQHF.

V and J are TRBV28 and TRBJ2-7, with D tentatively TRBD1 (6 bases). V dropped 4 bases and J dropped 0 bases, with 13 bases sitting between them. This CDR3 contains 15 residues. Germline CDR1 reads MDHEN; CDR2 reads SYDVKM. CDR3 DNA sequence: TGTGCCAGCAGTTCCCAGGGGACGGGCTCCTACGAGCAGTACTTC. Translation gives CASSSQGTGSYEQYF. The full variable domain, its missing parts supplied by reference TRBV28 and TRBJ2-7, is DVKVTQSSRYLVKRTGEKVFLECVQDMDHENMFWYRQDPGLGLRLIYFSYDVKMKEKGDIPEGYSVSREKKERFSLILESASTNQTSMYLCASSSQGTGSYEQYFGPGTRLTVT.

The chain employs TRBV11-2 and TRBJ1-2, with D possibly TRBD1 on 6 matching bases. The CDR3 has 14 residues. CDR1 and CDR2 from the germline V gene are SGHAT and FQNNGV. V shed 0 bases and J shed 8 bases, with 13 bases lying between them. Here the CDR3 DNA reads TGTGCCAGCAGCTTAGATAAGGGGGGGCGCGGCTACACCTTC. It encodes CASSLDKGGRGYTF.

The CDR3 DNA reads TGTGCCAGCAGCTTTGGGGGGGAGTATGGCTACACCTTC. Its translation is CASSFGGEYGYTF. V usage is TRBV5-6 and J usage is TRBJ1-2; tentative D call: TRBD1 (5 bases). This CDR3 is 13 amino acids long. Germline CDR1 reads SGHDT; CDR2 reads YYEEEE. Trimming removed 2 bases from V and 5 bases from J, with 10 bases in between.

The V and J genes are TRBV2 and TRBJ2-2; D possibly corresponds to TRBD1 (5 bases). The V end lost 2 bases, the J end lost 6 bases, and 13 bases lay between the germline ends. The CDR3 sequence is 15 residues long. Germline assignment: CDR1 SNHLY and CDR2 FYNNEI. Here the CDR3 reads CASSEIDSAAGELFF. CDR3 coding DNA: TGTGCCAGCAGTGAAATAGACAGCGCGGCCGGGGAGCTGTTTTTT.

The V and J genes are TRBV27 and TRBJ2-1; TRBD2 aligns across 11 bases. The CDR3 sequence is 15 residues long. The V gene's germline CDR1 is MNHEY and CDR2 SMNVEV (reference sequence). Unmatched junction bases numbered 4, after V lost 6 bases and J lost 3 bases. The CDR3 spells CASSPGTSGYNEQFF. As DNA, the CDR3 is TGTGCCAGCAGCCCCGGGACTAGCGGCTACAATGAGCAGTTCTTC.

Concerning this clone itself: This specimen includes other DNA sequences encoding the same CDR3. V usage is TRBV6-5 and J usage is TRBJ1-2; TRBD1 agrees at 12 bases. This CDR3 is built from 16 residues. Germline V gene data show CDR1 as MNHEY and CDR2 as SVGAGI. The V gene end was trimmed by 2 bases and the J gene end by 13 bases; junction bases not matched to a gene: 14. CDR3 loop: CASSYLQPGQGAITTF. CDR3 DNA: TGTGCCAGCAGTTACCTTCAACCGGGACAGGGGGCGATTACCACCTTC.

The rearrangement links TRBV19 to TRBJ1-1; no firm D call. Germline CDR1 reads LNHDA; CDR2 reads SQIVND (reference sequence). The CDR3 covers 14 residues. Trimming left V 3 bases short and J 1 base short, with 9 bases between. DNA for the CDR3: TGTGCCAGTAGTATCATCACACCGAACACTGAAGCTTTCTTT. Translated: CASSIITPNTEAFF. Combining the CDR3 with reference TRBV19 and TRBJ1-1 gives the whole variable domain DGGITQSPKYLFRKEGQNVTLSCEQNLNHDAMYWYRQDPGQGLRLIYYSQIVNDFQKGDIAEGYSVSREKKESFPLTVTSAQKNPTAFYLCASSIITPNTEAFFGQGTRLTVV.

The genes are TRBV7-6 and TRBJ2-1; TRBD2 matches 10 bases. The CDR3 consists of 19 residues. The V gene end was trimmed by 5 bases and the J gene end by 3 bases; junction bases not matched to a gene: 16. Looked up from germline, CDR1 is SGHVS and CDR2 is FNYEAQ. The CDR3 reads CASSPPGGQRGGRYNEQFF. The CDR3 nucleotides read TGTGCCAGCAGCCCGCCAGGGGGTCAGCGGGGGGGCCGCTACAATGAGCAGTTCTTC.

V gene TRBV28 combines with J gene TRBJ2-7, with TRBD1 matching over 8 bases. CDR3 length: 14 residues. Germline CDR1 and CDR2: MDHEN and SYDVKM. V lost 6 bases to trimming and J lost 0 bases; unmatched junction nucleotides: 4. CDR3 sequence (DNA): TGTGCCAGCAGCTGGACAGGGAGCTCCTACGAGCAGTACTTC. Translation: CASSWTGSSYEQYF.

The chain joins TRBV7-9 to TRBJ2-5, with D perhaps TRBD2 (5 bases). The CDR3 is made up of 12 amino acids. Germline CDR1 SEHNR, CDR2 FQNEAQ (reference sequence). V lost 7 bases and J 5 bases, leaving 11 bases between the germline ends. This CDR3 reads CASTVSGETQYF. The CDR3 DNA reads as TGTGCCAGCACCGTGAGCGGTGAGACCCAGTACTTC.

This clone was recorded once. The rearrangement uses TRBV12-3 or TRBV12-4 and TRBJ2-5; 8 bases are a match to TRBD1. The CDR3 totals 13 residues. V lost 5 bases, J lost 5 bases, and 4 bases stayed unmatched. The CDR3 sequence: CASSPRQGETQYF. The CDR3 region has the DNA TGTGCCAGCAGTCCCCGACAGGGGGAGACCCAGTACTTC.

The chain joins TRBV18 to TRBJ1-6; 9 nucleotides align to TRBD1. The CDR3 length is 17 residues. Unmatched junction bases numbered 13, after V lost 4 bases and J lost 9 bases. Germline V lookup: CDR1 KGHSH, CDR2 LQKENI. The CDR3 bases are TGTGCCAGCTCACAAGGGGGACAGGGCTCCTCGGGTTCACCCCTCCACTTT. Amino acid sequence: CASSQGGQGSSGSPLHF.

This clone appeared once. The rearrangement uses TRBV19 and TRBJ2-3; 8 bases fit TRBD2. The CDR3 is 14 residues long. V shed 3 bases, J shed 5 bases, and the junction held 4 bases outside the gene matches. Germline V CDR1 and CDR2: LNHDA, SQIVND (reference sequence). The CDR3 nucleotides read TGTGCCAGTAGTATCGGGGGGGGAGTAGATACGCAGTATTTT. As protein: CASSIGGGVDTQYF.

V gene TRBV2 combines with J gene TRBJ2-5; 8 bases match TRBD1. Germline values: CDR1 SNHLY, CDR2 FYNNEI. The CDR3 extends over 13 amino acids. J was trimmed by 1 base and V by 8 bases; bases with no gene match: 3. CDR3 DNA sequence: TGTGCCAGCGAACAGGGGGGCCAAGAGACCCAGTACTTC. Translating it yields CASEQGGQETQYF.

The V call is TRBV3-1 (or the pseudogene TRBV3-2), the J call TRBJ1-2, with D maybe TRBD1 (6 bases). The ends were cut back, 4 bases at V and 8 bases at J, with 17 bases in the middle. The CDR3 runs to 14 residues. Germline-derived CDR1 and CDR2 are LGHDT and YNNKEL (reference sequence). The CDR3 nucleotides read TGTGCCAGCAGCCCGGGTGGGGGGGCTGGAGGCTACACCTTC. It encodes CASSPGGGAGGYTF.